This T cell receptor beta chain stems from a study of blood T cell repertoires in COVID-19. Looking at the study overall: From the United States, Italy and Spain came samples of acute and convalescent COVID-19.

The germline V gene encodes CDR1 GTSNPN and CDR2 SVGIG (reference sequence). V lost 1 base to trimming and J lost 1 base, with 11 bases between them. The CDR3 runs 15 residues. Original analysis: Amplification of reference gene primers provided the estimated nucleated cell counts. The data were produced by immunoSEQ multiplex PCR, yet TCRdb's version contains in-frame clones alone and is incomplete. V, J and clone size are those of that table, while D and trimming were read from the DNA. The sample lists a few hundred thousand clones; almost 90% were seen once. Recruited during active infection, patients (from Seattle) were subsequently followed longitudinally.

The sequencing input was peripheral blood. The TCR comes from a woman in her 30s with COVID-19, enrolled during active disease. V gene TRBV30 combines with J gene TRBJ1-3, with D possibly being TRBD1 (5 bases). CDR3 sequence reads: CAWSGQGLSGNTIYF. CDR3 bases: TGTGCCTGGAGTGGTCAGGGCCTTTCTGGAAACACCATATATTTT.